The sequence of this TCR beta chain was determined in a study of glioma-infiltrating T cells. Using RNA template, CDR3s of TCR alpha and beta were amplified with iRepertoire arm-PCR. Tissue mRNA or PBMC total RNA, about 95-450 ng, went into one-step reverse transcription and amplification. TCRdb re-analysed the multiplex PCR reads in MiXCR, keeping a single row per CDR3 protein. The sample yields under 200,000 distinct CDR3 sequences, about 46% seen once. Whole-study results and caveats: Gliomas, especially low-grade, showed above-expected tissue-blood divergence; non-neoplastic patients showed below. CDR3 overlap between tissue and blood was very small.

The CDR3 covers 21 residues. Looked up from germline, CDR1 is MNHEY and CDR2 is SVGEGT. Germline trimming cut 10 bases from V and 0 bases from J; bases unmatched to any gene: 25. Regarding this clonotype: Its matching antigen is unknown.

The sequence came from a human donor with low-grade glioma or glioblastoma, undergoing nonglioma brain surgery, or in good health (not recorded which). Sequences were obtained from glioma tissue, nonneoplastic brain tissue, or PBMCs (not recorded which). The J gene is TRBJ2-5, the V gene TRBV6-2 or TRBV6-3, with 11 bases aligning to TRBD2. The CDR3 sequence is CATSRFSGRAGYGTYQETQYF. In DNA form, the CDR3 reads TGTGCCACTAGTAGGTTTAGCGGGAGGGCCGGTTACGGTACCTACCAAGAGACCCAGTACTTC.